This is a list of T cell receptor beta chains from one sample in a study of regulatory T cells in long-lasting Graves disease. In TCRdb, the multiplex PCR reads were re-called with MiXCR into one record per CDR3 protein. This sample has roughly 500,000 distinct CDR3 sequences, with around 11% found just once. The same data also went into a second study, on T cells in Graves' hyperthyroidism and ophthalmopathy.

The sample was peripheral blood mononuclear cells (PBMCs), taken at new diagnosis, from a patient treated with antithyroid drugs. The receptors come from a woman aged 25 to 39 with Graves disease. Both conserved end residues are part of each CDR3. Fields, in order: clone size, J gene, V gene, D gene, CDR3 protein, CDR3 DNA. D genes are given only for firm matches. Size tells how often a clone was seen (once, few, many) or the class of an expanded clone, and some rows leave it out.

many,TRBJ2-2,TRBV10-2,-,CASRWGNSNTGELFF,TGCGCCAGCAGGTGGGGGAACTCGAACACCGGGGAGCTGTTTTTT
many,TRBJ1-1,TRBV27,-,CASSLSIRGGGGTEAFF,TGTGCCAGCAGTTTATCGATACGGGGGGGAGGGGGCACTGAAGCTTTCTTT
once,TRBJ1-5,TRBV5-6,-,CASSPRGEVKNQPQHF,TGTGCCAGCAGCCCCAGGGGCGAGGTAAAAAATCAGCCCCAGCATTTT
few,TRBJ2-7,TRBV3-1,-,CASSHGYEQYF,TGTGCCAGCAGCCACGGGTACGAGCAGTACTTC
many,TRBJ2-5,TRBV29-1,TRBD1,CSVDEGAQETQYF,TGCAGCGTTGATGAGGGGGCCCAAGAGACCCAGTACTTC
many,TRBJ1-2,TRBV19,-,CATRGSQRYGYTF,TGTGCCACGCGGGGCAGCCAACGATATGGCTACACCTTC
many,TRBJ2-1,TRBV9,TRBD2,CASSVVGAGDNNEQFF,TGTGCCAGCAGCGTAGTTGGAGCGGGAGATAACAATGAGCAGTTCTTC
few,TRBJ2-1,TRBV19,-,CASSSGDSYNEQFF,TGTGCCAGTAGTTCCGGAGATTCCTACAATGAGCAGTTCTTC
few,TRBJ2-2,TRBV7-2,-,CASSLAGLAPMNTGELFF,TGTGCCAGCAGCTTAGCGGGGCTAGCCCCTATGAACACCGGGGAGCTGTTTTTT
many,TRBJ2-3,TRBV2,TRBD2,CASRSSGGDTQYF,TGTGCCAGCAGATCTAGCGGGGGCGATACGCAGTATTTT
many,TRBJ1-1,TRBV5-1,-,CASSLNRDVGRAFF,TGCGCCAGCAGCTTGAACCGGGACGTGGGAAGAGCTTTCTTT
many,TRBJ1-6,TRBV20-1,-,CSARAFVNSPLHF,TGCAGTGCTAGGGCTTTTGTAAATTCACCCCTCCACTTT
many,TRBJ2-1,TRBV7-3,-,CASSLGERSEQFF,TGTGCCAGCAGCTTAGGGGAAAGGTCTGAGCAGTTCTTC
many,TRBJ2-2,TRBV29-1,TRBD2,CSVEGLAGKTNTGELFF,TGCAGCGTTGAAGGGCTAGCGGGAAAAACGAACACCGGGGAGCTGTTTTTT
-,TRBJ2-7,TRBV29-1,-,CSVVRGSYEQYF,TGCAGCGTTGTGCGGGGCTCCTACGAGCAGTACTTC
many,TRBJ2-3,TRBV15,TRBD2,CATSRRGGATSPYTQYF,TGTGCCACCAGCAGACGGGGGGGGGCCACTTCCCCCTATACGCAGTATTTT
many,TRBJ1-4,TRBV11-2,TRBD1,CASSVTGTGHEKLFF,TGTGCCAGCAGCGTCACCGGGACAGGGCACGAAAAACTGTTTTTT
many,TRBJ2-2,TRBV9,-,CASSALAGELFF,TGTGCCAGCAGCGCATTAGCCGGGGAGCTGTTTTTT
-,TRBJ1-2,TRBV29-1,-,CSVPQGLDGYTF,TGCAGCGTCCCACAGGGTCTGGATGGCTACACCTTC
many,TRBJ1-5,TRBV28,TRBD1,CASSFQGAKGNQPQHF,TGTGCCAGCAGTTTCCAGGGGGCGAAGGGCAATCAGCCCCAGCATTTT
many,TRBJ1-4,TRBV30,-,CAWKGGELLGTNEKLFF,TGTGCCTGGAAGGGCGGGGAGTTGCTTGGAACTAATGAAAAACTGTTTTTT
-,TRBJ2-1,TRBV29-1,TRBD2,CSVELSGRGINEQFF,TGCAGCGTCGAACTTAGCGGGAGAGGGATTAATGAGCAGTTCTTC
few,TRBJ1-6,TRBV6-2/TRBV6-3,-,CASSYSDHSYNSPLHF,TGTGCCAGCAGTTACTCGGACCACTCCTATAATTCACCCCTCCACTTT
-,TRBJ2-5,TRBV12-3/TRBV12-4,-,CASSLGIGETQYF,TGTGCCAGCAGTTTGGGAATTGGTGAGACCCAGTACTTC
many,TRBJ1-1,TRBV18,-,CASSPPGVWEAFF,TGTGCCAGCTCACCACCCGGGGTATGGGAAGCTTTCTTT
few,TRBJ1-4,TRBV6-2/TRBV6-3,-,CASSRRVDEKLFF,TGTGCCAGCAGCCGAAGAGTTGATGAAAAACTGTTTTTT
few,TRBJ2-2,TRBV24-1,TRBD1,CATRDRGLTGELFF,TGTGCCACAAGGGACAGGGGGCTCACCGGGGAGCTGTTTTTT
many,TRBJ1-1,TRBV15,-,CATSRARSGAFF,TGTGCCACCAGCAGAGCCAGGTCGGGAGCTTTCTTT
many,TRBJ2-6,TRBV7-2,-,CASSLAAVSGANVLTF,TGTGCCAGCAGCTTAGCGGCAGTCTCTGGGGCCAACGTCCTGACTTTC
many,TRBJ2-7,TRBV30,TRBD1,CASDRGSYEQYF,TGTGCCTCGGACAGGGGCTCCTACGAGCAGTACTTC
many,TRBJ1-1,TRBV7-9,-,CASGQQNTEAFF,TGTGCCAGCGGACAGCAAAACACTGAAGCTTTCTTT
many,TRBJ2-1,TRBV5-1,TRBD2,CASSLGGLAGENEQFF,TGCGCCAGCAGCTTGGGGGGACTAGCGGGAGAGAATGAGCAGTTCTTC
few,TRBJ1-1,TRBV7-2,-,CASSKEGGANTEAFF,TGTGCCAGCAGCAAAGAAGGGGGAGCGAACACTGAAGCTTTCTTT
few,TRBJ1-1,TRBV15,-,CATSRDSGEAFF,TGTGCCACCAGCAGAGATTCGGGTGAAGCTTTCTTT
many,TRBJ2-7,TRBV2,-,CASSDGRGPYEQYF,TGTGCCAGCAGTGATGGTAGGGGCCCCTACGAGCAGTACTTC
many,TRBJ2-1,TRBV24-1,-,CATSVLCVSSYNEQFF,TGTGCCACCAGTGTGTTATGCGTAAGTTCCTACAATGAGCAGTTCTTC